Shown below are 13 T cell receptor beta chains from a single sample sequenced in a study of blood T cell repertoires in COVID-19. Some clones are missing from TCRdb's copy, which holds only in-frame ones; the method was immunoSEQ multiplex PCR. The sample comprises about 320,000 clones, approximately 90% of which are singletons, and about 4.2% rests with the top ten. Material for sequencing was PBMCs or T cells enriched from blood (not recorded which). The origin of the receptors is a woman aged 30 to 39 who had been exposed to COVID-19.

The CDR3 here is CASSLSGEGFNQPQHF. CDR3 nucleotides: TGTGCCAGCAGCCTGTCTGGGGAGGGGTTCAATCAGCCCCAGCATTTT. J is TRBJ1-5 and V is TRBV5-6; perhaps TRBD1 as D (5 bases). This CDR3 spans 16 amino acids. Trimming left V 4 bases short and J 3 bases short, with 17 bases between. Germline-derived CDR1 and CDR2 are SGHDT and YYEEEE.

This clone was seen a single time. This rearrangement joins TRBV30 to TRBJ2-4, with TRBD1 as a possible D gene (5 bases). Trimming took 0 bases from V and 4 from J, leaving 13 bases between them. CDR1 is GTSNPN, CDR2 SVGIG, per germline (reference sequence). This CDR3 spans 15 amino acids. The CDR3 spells CAWSVATQGKNIQYF. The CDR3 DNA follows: TGTGCCTGGAGTGTCGCGACTCAGGGTAAAAACATTCAGTACTTC.

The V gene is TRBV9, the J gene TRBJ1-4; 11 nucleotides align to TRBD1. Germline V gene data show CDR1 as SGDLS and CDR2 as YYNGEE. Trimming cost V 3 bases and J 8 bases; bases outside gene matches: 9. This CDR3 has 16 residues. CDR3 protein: CASSGTPGTGGEKLFF. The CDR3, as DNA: TGTGCCAGCAGCGGCACCCCCGGGACAGGGGGGGAAAAACTGTTTTTT.

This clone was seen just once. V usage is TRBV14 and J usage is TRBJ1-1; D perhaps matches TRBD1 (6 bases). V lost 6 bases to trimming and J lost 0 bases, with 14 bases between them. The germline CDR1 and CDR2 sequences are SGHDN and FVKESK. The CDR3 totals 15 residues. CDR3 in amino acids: CASSLGHYMNTEAFF. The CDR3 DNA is TGTGCCAGCAGTTTGGGACACTACATGAACACTGAAGCTTTCTTT.

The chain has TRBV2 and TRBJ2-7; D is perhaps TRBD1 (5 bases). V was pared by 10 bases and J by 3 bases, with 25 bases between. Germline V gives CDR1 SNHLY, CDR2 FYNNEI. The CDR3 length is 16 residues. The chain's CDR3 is CATQPLHFLGDYEQYF. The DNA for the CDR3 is TGTGCCACCCAACCCCTGCACTTCTTAGGGGACTACGAGCAGTACTTC. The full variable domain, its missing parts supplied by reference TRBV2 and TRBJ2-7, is EPEVTQTPSHQVTQMGQEVILRCVPISNHLYFYWYRQILGQKVEFLVSFYNNEISEKSEIFDDQFSVERPDGSNFTLKIRSTKLEDSAMYFCATQPLHFLGDYEQYFGPGTRLTVT.

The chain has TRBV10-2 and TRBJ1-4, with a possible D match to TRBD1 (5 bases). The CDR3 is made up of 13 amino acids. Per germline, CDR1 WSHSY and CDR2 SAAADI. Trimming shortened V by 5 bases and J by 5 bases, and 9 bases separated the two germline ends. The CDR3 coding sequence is TGCGCCAGCAGTAGGGCAGGGAATGAAAAACTGTTTTTT. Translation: CASSRAGNEKLFF.

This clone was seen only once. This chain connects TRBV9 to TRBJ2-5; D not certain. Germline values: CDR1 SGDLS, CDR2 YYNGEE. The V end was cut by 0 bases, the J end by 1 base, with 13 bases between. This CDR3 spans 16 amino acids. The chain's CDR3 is CASSVGVLEIQETQYF. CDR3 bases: TGTGCCAGCAGCGTAGGGGTTCTAGAAATCCAAGAGACCCAGTACTTC.

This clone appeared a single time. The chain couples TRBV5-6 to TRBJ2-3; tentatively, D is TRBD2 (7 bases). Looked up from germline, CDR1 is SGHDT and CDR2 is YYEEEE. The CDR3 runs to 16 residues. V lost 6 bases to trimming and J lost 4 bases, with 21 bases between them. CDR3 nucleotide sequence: TGTGCCAGCACTTCTAGTGGGGGCGGGGGACCAGATACGCAGTATTTT. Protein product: CASTSSGGGGPDTQYF.

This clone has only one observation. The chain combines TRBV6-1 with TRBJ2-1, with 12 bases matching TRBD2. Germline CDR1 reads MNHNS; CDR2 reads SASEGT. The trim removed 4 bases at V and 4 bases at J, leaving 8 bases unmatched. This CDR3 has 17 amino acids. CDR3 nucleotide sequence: TGTGCCAGCAGTGCCTTACTAGCGGGGGGTAGATACAATGAGCAGTTCTTC. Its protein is CASSALLAGGRYNEQFF.

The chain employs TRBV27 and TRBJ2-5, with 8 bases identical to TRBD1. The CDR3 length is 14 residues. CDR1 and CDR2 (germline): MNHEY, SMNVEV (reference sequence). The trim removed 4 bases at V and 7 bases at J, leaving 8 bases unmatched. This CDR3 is CASSSGQGRGTQYF. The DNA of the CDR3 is TGTGCCAGCAGTTCCGGACAGGGCAGGGGGACCCAGTACTTC.

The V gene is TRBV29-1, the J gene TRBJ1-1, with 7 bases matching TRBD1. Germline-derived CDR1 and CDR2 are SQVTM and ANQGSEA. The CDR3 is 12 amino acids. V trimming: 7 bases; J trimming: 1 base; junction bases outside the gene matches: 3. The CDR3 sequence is CSARTGNTEAFF. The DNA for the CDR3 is TGCAGCGCTAGGACAGGGAACACTGAAGCTTTCTTT.

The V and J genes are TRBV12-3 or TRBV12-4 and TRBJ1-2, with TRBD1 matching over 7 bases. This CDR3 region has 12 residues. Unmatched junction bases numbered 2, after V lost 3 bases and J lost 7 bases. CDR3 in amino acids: CASSFHRGGYTF. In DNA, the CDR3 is TGTGCCAGCAGTTTTCACAGGGGTGGCTACACCTTC.

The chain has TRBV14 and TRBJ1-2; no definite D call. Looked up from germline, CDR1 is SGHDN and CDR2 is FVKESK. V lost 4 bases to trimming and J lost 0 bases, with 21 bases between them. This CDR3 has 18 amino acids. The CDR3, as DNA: TGTGCCAGCAGCCCCCCCGGACTAAACAGAAGATCTAACTATGGCTACACCTTC. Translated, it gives CASSPPGLNRRSNYGYTF.